These 24 T cell receptor beta chains were sequenced from one sample in a study of blood T cell repertoires in COVID-19. TCRdb's table, derived via immunoSEQ multiplex PCR, lists solely in-frame clones and lacks some. Of about 380,000 clones listed, roughly 80% are singletons. The sequenced material came from peripheral blood. Receptors were obtained from a human donor with acute or convalescent COVID-19. The donor label of this sample is uncertain.

This clone was detected only a few times. V is TRBV5-1 and J is TRBJ2-2; D perhaps matches TRBD1 (5 bases). CDR3 size: 17 residues. Per the germline V gene, CDR1 is SGHRS and CDR2 is YFSETQ. Trimming took 0 bases from V and 6 from J, leaving 18 bases between them. The CDR3 DNA sequence: TGCGCCAGCAGCTTGGGATCTATGTCAGGACAACCCGGGGAGCTGTTTTTT. Encoded protein: CASSLGSMSGQPGELFF. Together with reference TRBV5-1 and TRBJ2-2, the CDR3 gives the full variable domain: KAGVTQTPRYLIKTRGQQVTLSCSPISGHRSVSWYQQTPGQGLQFLFEYFSETQRNKGNFPGRFSGRQFSNSRSEMNVSTLELGDSALYLCASSLGSMSGQPGELFFGEGSRLTVL.

The chain couples TRBV10-2 to TRBJ2-1; 8 nucleotides line up with TRBD2. Germline CDR1 is WSHSY and CDR2 is SAAADI. V lost 3 bases, J lost 8 bases, and 12 bases stayed unmatched. There are 16 residues in the CDR3. CDR3 loop: CASSEGGAGAADEQFF. The CDR3 DNA sequence: TGCGCCAGCAGTGAAGGTGGAGCGGGAGCAGCGGATGAGCAGTTCTTC.

This chain connects TRBV7-9 to TRBJ1-6; D possibly corresponds to TRBD1 (5 bases). The CDR3 length is 13 residues. Germline CDR1 and CDR2: SEHNR and FQNEAQ (reference sequence). Trimming removed 5 bases at V and 12 bases at J, with 14 bases between. CDR3 amino acids: CASSRGGVEPLHF. The CDR3 nucleotides are TGTGCCAGCAGCCGGGGAGGGGTCGAACCCCTCCACTTT.

The rearrangement uses TRBV24-1 and TRBJ1-1; TRBD1 might be the D (6 bases). The CDR3 has 16 residues. Germline V lookup: CDR1 KGHDR, CDR2 SFDVKD. Trimming shortened V by 3 bases and J by 4 bases, and 17 bases separated the two germline ends. The DNA for the CDR3 is TGTGCCACCAGTGATAAAAATGATCAGGGGAGCACTGAAGCTTTCTTT. Translated, it gives CATSDKNDQGSTEAFF.

This clone showed up just a few times. This chain connects TRBV29-1 to TRBJ2-2; the match to TRBD1 covers 8 bases. Trimming removed 6 bases from V and 1 base from J; junction bases left unmatched: 4. This CDR3 comprises 14 residues. Looked up from germline, CDR1 is SQVTM and CDR2 is ANQGSEA. The CDR3 sequence is CSVWTGMNTGELFF. CDR3 in DNA: TGCAGCGTGTGGACAGGGATGAACACCGGGGAGCTGTTTTTT.

The rearrangement joins TRBV3-1 (or the pseudogene TRBV3-2) to TRBJ1-2; possibly TRBD1 for D (6 bases). The germline V gene encodes CDR1 LGHDT and CDR2 YNNKEL (reference sequence). The length of the CDR3 is 15 residues. Trimming took 2 bases from V and 5 from J, leaving 15 bases between them. The CDR3 DNA is TGTGCCAGCAGCCAAAGTGTCAGGGGCCGGTATGGCTACACCTTC. This sequence encodes CASSQSVRGRYGYTF.

This clone was found once. The rearrangement links TRBV18 to TRBJ1-1; tentative D call: TRBD1 (5 bases). The CDR3 is 15 residues long. With 6 bases removed from V and 1 base from J, the gap between germline ends came to 15 bases. CDR1 and CDR2 from the germline V gene are KGHSH and LQKENI. The CDR3 reads CASSAPVGANTEAFF. In DNA, the CDR3 is TGTGCCAGCTCCGCGCCGGTAGGGGCGAACACTGAAGCTTTCTTT.

The V call is TRBV19, the J call TRBJ1-5; TRBD1 is a possible D gene (5 bases). This CDR3 has 13 amino acids. Germline values: CDR1 LNHDA, CDR2 SQIVND (reference sequence). Between the trimmed V and J ends, which lost 10 bases and 0 bases, there was a span of 10 bases. The DNA for the CDR3 is TGTGCCACAAGACAGAATAGCAATCAGCCCCAGCATTTT. This codes for CATRQNSNQPQHF. The full variable domain, its missing parts supplied by reference TRBV19 and TRBJ1-5, is DGGITQSPKYLFRKEGQNVTLSCEQNLNHDAMYWYRQDPGQGLRLIYYSQIVNDFQKGDIAEGYSVSREKKESFPLTVTSAQKNPTAFYLCATRQNSNQPQHFGDGTRLSIL.

The chain combines TRBV3-1 (or the pseudogene TRBV3-2) with TRBJ1-3; D gene ambiguous. This CDR3 contains 15 residues. V was clipped by 4 bases and J by 1 base, with 11 bases between them. CDR1 and CDR2 (germline): LGHDT, YNNKEL (reference sequence). The CDR3 sequence is CASSLSTRSGNTIYF. The CDR3 nucleotides read TGTGCCAGCAGCCTTTCGACACGATCTGGAAACACCATATATTTT.

The chain recombines TRBV5-8 with TRBJ2-3; TRBD2 is a possible D gene (7 bases). CDR1 is SGHTS, CDR2 YDEGEE, per germline. CDR3 length equals 18 residues. The V and J ends lost 3 bases and 0 bases respectively, with 20 bases between them. CDR3 DNA: TGTGCCAGCAGCTCGGAACTGGGGGGGCCATTAAGCACAGATACGCAGTATTTT. Protein sequence: CASSSELGGPLSTDTQYF.

The chain is built from TRBV7-2 and TRBJ2-4; 7 nucleotides match TRBD2. The CDR3 sequence is 13 residues long. V shed 5 bases, J shed 7 bases, and the junction held 5 bases outside the gene matches. Germline V gene data show CDR1 as SGHTA and CDR2 as FQGNSA. The chain's CDR3 is CASSKRDPNIQYF. CDR3 DNA sequence: TGTGCCAGCAGCAAGCGGGACCCGAACATTCAGTACTTC.

The V and J genes are TRBV11-2 and TRBJ1-1; D perhaps matches TRBD1 (5 bases). In germline, CDR1 is SGHAT, CDR2 FQNNGV. The V and J ends lost 4 bases and 1 base respectively, with 7 bases between them. This CDR3 comprises 13 residues. This chain's CDR3 is CASSSDRNTEAFF. DNA for the CDR3: TGTGCCAGCAGCTCCGACAGGAACACTGAAGCTTTCTTT.

A word on this clone: Relative to the germline gene, one junction end is altered; a read error may explain this. The V call is TRBV29-1, the J call TRBJ2-2, with TRBD2 as a possible D gene (5 bases). CDR3 size: 13 residues. The germline V gene encodes CDR1 SQVTM and CDR2 ANQGSEA. CDR3 in amino acids: CGVSESGTGELFF. The DNA of the CDR3 is TGCGGCGTGTCGGAAAGCGGCACCGGGGAGCTGTTTTTT.

This chain uses TRBV15 with TRBJ2-5; 10 positions match TRBD2. Germline V lookup: CDR1 LNHNV, CDR2 YYDKDF (reference sequence). V lost 3 bases, J lost 6 bases, and 10 bases stayed unmatched. The CDR3 spans 16 residues. This chain's CDR3 is CATSREAGGPRKTQYF. CDR3 nucleotide sequence: TGTGCCACCAGCAGGGAAGCGGGAGGGCCTCGGAAGACCCAGTACTTC.

The chain carries TRBV30 and TRBJ1-1; the match to TRBD1 covers 10 bases. Germline CDR1 and CDR2: GTSNPN and SVGIG (reference sequence). This CDR3 region has 14 residues. V shed 4 bases, J shed 4 bases, and the junction held 6 bases outside the gene matches. This CDR3 is CAWNSGTGVTEAFF. CDR3 DNA sequence: TGTGCCTGGAACTCCGGGACAGGGGTCACTGAAGCTTTCTTT.

This clone was counted once. This chain uses TRBV27 with TRBJ2-3, with 9 positions matching TRBD2. V was pared by 4 bases and J by 5 bases, with 7 bases of the junction left unmatched. Germline CDR1 reads MNHEY; CDR2 reads SMNVEV (reference sequence). This CDR3 is 15 amino acids long. The CDR3 reads CASSSRGGEGDTQYF. The CDR3 DNA sequence: TGTGCCAGCAGTTCGCGGGGGGGCGAGGGAGATACGCAGTATTTT.

V and J are TRBV28 and TRBJ2-7; 8 nucleotides match TRBD1. Trimming cost V 2 bases and J 5 bases; bases outside gene matches: 5. Looked up from germline, CDR1 is MDHEN and CDR2 is SYDVKM. The CDR3 has 14 amino acids. As DNA, the CDR3 is TGTGCCAGCAGTTTACGGACAGGGAGTCACGAGCAGTACTTC. This codes for CASSLRTGSHEQYF.

The J gene is TRBJ1-1, the V gene TRBV18, with a possible D match to TRBD1 (5 bases). From germline, CDR1 is KGHSH and CDR2 LQKENI. V gave up 4 bases and J gave up 8 bases, with 20 bases separating them. This CDR3 spans 15 amino acids. CDR3 nucleotide sequence: TGTGCCAGCTCACTATTACGGGACTCCGGACGGGAAGCTTTCTTT. Translating gives CASSLLRDSGREAFF. The whole variable domain, remainder taken from reference TRBV18 and TRBJ1-1, is NAGVMQNPRHLVRRRGQEARLRCSPMKGHSHVYWYRQLPEEGLKFMVYLQKENIIDESGMPKERFSAEFPKEGPSILRIQQVVRGDSAAYFCASSLLRDSGREAFFGQGTRLTVV.

The chain recombines TRBV28 with TRBJ1-3, with D maybe TRBD1 (5 bases). The CDR3 runs 15 residues. Trimming pared 6 bases from V and 2 bases from J, leaving 14 bases between. Germline loops: CDR1 MDHEN, CDR2 SYDVKM. The CDR3 DNA reads TGTGCCAGCAGGGAGGGGAATGTCGCTGGAAACACCATATATTTT. It codes for CASREGNVAGNTIYF.

This clone was seen only a few times. V usage is TRBV4-1 and J usage is TRBJ1-2; D possibly corresponds to TRBD1 (6 bases). Trimming took 1 base from V and 4 from J, leaving 19 bases between them. The CDR3 length is 17 residues. Germline-derived CDR1 and CDR2 are MGHRA and YSYEKL. The CDR3 region has the DNA TGCGCCAGCAGCCAAGTTGGCAGGGGAATTGGTAGCTATGGCTACACCTTC. Residues: CASSQVGRGIGSYGYTF.

This chain connects TRBV30 to TRBJ1-1; 9 bases agree with TRBD1. The CDR3 is 15 residues long. V lost 4 bases to trimming and J lost 7 bases; unmatched junction nucleotides: 13. Germline V gives CDR1 GTSNPN, CDR2 SVGIG (reference sequence). DNA of the CDR3: TGTGCCTGGAAACTTTGGGACAGGGATGTTGGTGAAGCTTTCTTT. It is translated as CAWKLWDRDVGEAFF.

The chain couples TRBV5-1 to TRBJ1-6, with no clear D. The CDR3 length is 15 residues. Germline CDR1 and CDR2: SGHRS and YFSETQ. Trimming took 0 bases from V and 7 from J, leaving 11 bases between them. CDR3 DNA sequence: TGCGCCAGCAGCTTGGAGAGGTCAATAAATTCACCCCTCCACTTT. Translation: CASSLERSINSPLHF. Combining the CDR3 with reference TRBV5-1 and TRBJ1-6 gives the whole variable domain KAGVTQTPRYLIKTRGQQVTLSCSPISGHRSVSWYQQTPGQGLQFLFEYFSETQRNKGNFPGRFSGRQFSNSRSEMNVSTLELGDSALYLCASSLERSINSPLHFGNGTRLTVT.

The sample holds one count of this clone. V usage is TRBV27 and J usage is TRBJ1-5; 9 positions match TRBD1. The CDR3 has 14 residues. Germline CDR1 is MNHEY and CDR2 is SMNVEV (reference sequence). Trimming took 8 bases from V and 4 from J; bases not matched to a gene: 6. The CDR3 loop reads CASPHRGRNQPQHF. The CDR3 bases are TGTGCCAGCCCCCACAGGGGGCGGAATCAGCCCCAGCATTTT.

This clone was seen a few times. The V gene is TRBV7-8, the J gene TRBJ1-4, with TRBD1 matching 8 bases. The V gene's germline CDR1 is SGHVS and CDR2 FQNEAQ. The CDR3 is made up of 17 amino acids. Trimming cost V 5 bases and J 8 bases; bases outside gene matches: 16. CDR3 sequence (DNA): TGTGCCAGCAGCATTACAGGGGGAACTTCGATCTGGGAAAAACTGTTTTTT. Its translation: CASSITGGTSIWEKLFF.